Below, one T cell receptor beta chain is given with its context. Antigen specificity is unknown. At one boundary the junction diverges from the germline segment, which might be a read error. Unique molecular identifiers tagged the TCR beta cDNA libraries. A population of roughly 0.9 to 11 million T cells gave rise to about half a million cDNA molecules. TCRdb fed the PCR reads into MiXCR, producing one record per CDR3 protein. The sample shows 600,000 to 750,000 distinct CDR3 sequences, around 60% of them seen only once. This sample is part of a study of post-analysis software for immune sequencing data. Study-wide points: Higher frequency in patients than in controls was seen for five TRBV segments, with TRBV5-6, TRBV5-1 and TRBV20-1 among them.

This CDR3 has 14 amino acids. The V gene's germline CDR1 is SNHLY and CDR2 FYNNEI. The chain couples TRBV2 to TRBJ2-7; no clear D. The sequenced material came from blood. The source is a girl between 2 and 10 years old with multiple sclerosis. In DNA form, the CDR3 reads TGTGCCAGCAAGGTTGAGGCAAGCTCCTACAAGCAGTACTTC. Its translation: CASKVEASSYKQYF. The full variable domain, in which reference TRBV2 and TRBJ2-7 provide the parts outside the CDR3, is EPEVTQTPSHQVTQMGQEVILRCVPISNHLYFYWYRQILGQKVEFLVSFYNNEISEKSEIFDDQFSVERPDGSNFTLKIRSTKLEDSAMYFCASKVEASSYKQYFGPGTRLTVT.